This T cell receptor beta chain stems from a study of cytomegalovirus exposure and HLA in healthy donors. Study-wide points: Beyond CMV serostatus, there was no information to go on about immune exposure.

Amplification used 60 Vbeta primers and 13 Jbeta primers. Data came from immunoSEQ multiplex PCR; TCRdb stores just in-frame clones and leaves some out. The sample shows some 90,000 clones, just under 70% of them seen only once. Comment on this clone: Antigen unknown.

Germline V gives CDR1 MGHRA, CDR2 YSYEKL. The CDR3 totals 18 residues. V lost 3 bases and J lost 1; bases outside the gene matches: 15. The J gene is TRBJ2-7, the V gene TRBV4-1, with 7 bases matching TRBD1. Material for sequencing was PBMCs. The origin of this receptor is a middle-aged man in good health and CMV-seronegative. As DNA, the CDR3 is TGCGCCAGCAGCCAGGGGCCCTTAAACCAGGGGGTGTCCTACGAGCAGTACTTC. Translation gives CASSQGPLNQGVSYEQYF.